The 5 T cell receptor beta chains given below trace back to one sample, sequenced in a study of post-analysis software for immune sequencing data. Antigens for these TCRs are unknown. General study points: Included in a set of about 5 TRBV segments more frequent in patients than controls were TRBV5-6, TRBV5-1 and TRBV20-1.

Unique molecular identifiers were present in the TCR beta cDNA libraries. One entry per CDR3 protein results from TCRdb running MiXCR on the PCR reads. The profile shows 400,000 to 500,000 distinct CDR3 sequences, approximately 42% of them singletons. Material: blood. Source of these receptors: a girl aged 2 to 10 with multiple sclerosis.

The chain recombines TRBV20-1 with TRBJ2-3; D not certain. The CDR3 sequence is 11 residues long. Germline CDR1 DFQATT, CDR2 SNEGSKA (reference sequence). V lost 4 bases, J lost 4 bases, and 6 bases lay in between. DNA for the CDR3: TGCAGTGCTATTCAGTCAGATACGCAGTATTTT. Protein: CSAIQSDTQYF.

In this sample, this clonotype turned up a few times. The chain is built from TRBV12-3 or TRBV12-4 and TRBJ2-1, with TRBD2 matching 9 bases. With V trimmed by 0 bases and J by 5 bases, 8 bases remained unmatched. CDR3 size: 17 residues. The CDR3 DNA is TGTGCCAGCAGTTTAGCGAGGCCGGGACTAGCTGACAATGAGCAGTTCTTC. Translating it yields CASSLARPGLADNEQFF.

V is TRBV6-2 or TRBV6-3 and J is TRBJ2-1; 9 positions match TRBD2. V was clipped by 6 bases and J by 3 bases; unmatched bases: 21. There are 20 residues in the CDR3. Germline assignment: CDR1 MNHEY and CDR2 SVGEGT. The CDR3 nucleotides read TGTGCCAGCAGGAGAGCTCGTTTTAGCGGGAGTCCCTTATTCTACAATGAGCAGTTCTTC. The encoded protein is CASRRARFSGSPLFYNEQFF.

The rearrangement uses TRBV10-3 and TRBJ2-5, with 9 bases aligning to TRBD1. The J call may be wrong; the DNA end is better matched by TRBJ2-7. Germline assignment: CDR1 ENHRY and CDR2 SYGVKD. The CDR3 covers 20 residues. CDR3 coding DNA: TGTGCCATCAGTGAGTCGATCAAGGGACAGGGATCCCCAGGAGACTACGAGCAGTACTTC. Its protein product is CAISESIKGQGSPGDYEQYF.

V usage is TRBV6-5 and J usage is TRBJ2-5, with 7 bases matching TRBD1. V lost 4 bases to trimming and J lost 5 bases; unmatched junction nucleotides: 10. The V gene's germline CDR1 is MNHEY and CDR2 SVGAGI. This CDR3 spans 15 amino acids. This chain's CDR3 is CASSFDRVGVETQYF. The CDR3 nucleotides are TGTGCCAGCAGTTTTGACAGGGTTGGAGTCGAGACCCAGTACTTC.